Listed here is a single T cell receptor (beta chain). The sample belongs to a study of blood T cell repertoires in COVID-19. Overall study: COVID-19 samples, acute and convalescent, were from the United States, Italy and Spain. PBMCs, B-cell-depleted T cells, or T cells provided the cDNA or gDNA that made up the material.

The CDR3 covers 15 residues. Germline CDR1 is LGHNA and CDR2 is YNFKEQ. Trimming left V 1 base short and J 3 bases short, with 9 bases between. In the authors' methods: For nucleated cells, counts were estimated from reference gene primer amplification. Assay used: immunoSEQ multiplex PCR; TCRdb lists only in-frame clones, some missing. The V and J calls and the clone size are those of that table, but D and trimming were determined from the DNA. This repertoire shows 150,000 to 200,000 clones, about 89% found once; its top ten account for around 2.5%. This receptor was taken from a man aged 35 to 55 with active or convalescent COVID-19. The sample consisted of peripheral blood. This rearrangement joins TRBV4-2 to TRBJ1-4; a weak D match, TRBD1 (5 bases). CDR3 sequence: CASSQVEGANEKLFF. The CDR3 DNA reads TGTGCCAGCAGCCAAGTGGAAGGGGCTAATGAAAAACTGTTTTTT.